Reported below is one TCR beta chain. Profiling relied on immunoSEQ multiplex PCR, and the TCRdb table lists in-frame clones only, not all of them. The sample consists of roughly 230,000 clones, roughly 84% of them appearing once. This sample stems from a study of blood T cell repertoires in COVID-19. Per germline, CDR1 SGHRS and CDR2 YFSETQ. The CDR3 length is 16 residues. V lost 4 bases, J lost 0 bases, and 14 bases lay in between. Recovered Cohort 3 donors showed two negative PCRs, clearance, or symptom resolution. The sequencing sample was made of PBMCs or T cells enriched from blood (not recorded which). This TCR was recovered from a man in his forties or fifties who had recovered from COVID-19. V usage is TRBV5-1 and J usage is TRBJ2-4, with no clear D. CDR3 sequence reads: CASSTGRILAKNIQYF. CDR3 coding DNA: TGCGCCAGCAGCACGGGTCGGATACTAGCCAAAAACATTCAGTACTTC.